This entry lists 7 T cell receptor beta chains sequenced from one sample in a study of blood T cell repertoires in COVID-19. The data were produced by immunoSEQ multiplex PCR, yet TCRdb's version contains in-frame clones alone and is incomplete. Of some 120,000 clones listed, 65% to 90% are singletons. Sequencing input: peripheral blood. The receptors derive from an elderly man with active or convalescent COVID-19.

The chain has TRBV19 and TRBJ1-6, with TRBD1 matching 8 bases. The V gene's germline CDR1 is LNHDA and CDR2 SQIVND (reference sequence). Trimming took 5 bases from V and 6 from J; bases not matched to a gene: 6. The CDR3 sequence is 15 residues long. Here the CDR3 reads CASSPDRAANSPLHF. CDR3 nucleotides: TGTGCCAGTAGTCCGGACAGGGCCGCTAATTCACCCCTCCACTTT. Full variable domain (remainder filled in from reference TRBV19 and TRBJ1-6): DGGITQSPKYLFRKEGQNVTLSCEQNLNHDAMYWYRQDPGQGLRLIYYSQIVNDFQKGDIAEGYSVSREKKESFPLTVTSAQKNPTAFYLCASSPDRAANSPLHFGNGTRLTVT.

This sequence joins TRBV2 and TRBJ1-1; D may be TRBD1 (6 bases). Trimming removed 6 bases from V and 6 bases from J, with 20 bases in between. CDR1 is SNHLY, CDR2 FYNNEI, per germline. The CDR3 spans 15 residues. CDR3 in DNA: TGTGCCAGCAGGGGGCCAGGGGCCATTACCCCTGAAGCTTTCTTT. Translated, it gives CASRGPGAITPEAFF.

The rearrangement links TRBV6-5 to TRBJ1-5; 11 positions match TRBD1. The length of the CDR3 is 12 residues. The J segment lost 6 bases and the V segment lost 9 bases, leaving 1 base of the junction unmatched. CDR1 is MNHEY, CDR2 SVGAGI, per germline. CDR3 coding DNA: TGTGCCAGTGGGACAGGGGGTCAGCCCCAGCATTTT. This translates into CASGTGGQPQHF.

The CDR3 spells CASSFPTGINQPQHF. The CDR3 bases are TGTGCCAGCAGTTTTCCGACAGGGATCAATCAGCCCCAGCATTTT. This sequence joins TRBV28 and TRBJ1-5; 7 bases align to TRBD1. This CDR3 is built from 15 residues. Germline V gene lookup returns CDR1 MDHEN and CDR2 SYDVKM. V dropped 3 bases and J dropped 3; count of bases not matched to a gene: 5.

The genes are TRBV12-3 or TRBV12-4 and TRBJ2-2; possibly TRBD1 for D (5 bases). The CDR3 runs 13 residues. V lost 4 bases to trimming and J lost 9 bases, with 12 bases between them. The CDR3 loop reads CASSSTVNRELFF. In DNA form, the CDR3 reads TGTGCCAGCAGTTCGACAGTTAACCGGGAGCTGTTTTTT.

The chain has TRBV7-2 and TRBJ2-3, with D tentatively TRBD1 (5 bases). Trimming removed 1 base at V and 3 bases at J, with 11 bases between. In germline, CDR1 is SGHTA, CDR2 FQGNSA. The CDR3 sequence is 15 residues long. Written as DNA, the CDR3 is TGTGCCAGCAGCTTAGTCGCAGGGAAGACAGATACGCAGTATTTT. Amino acids: CASSLVAGKTDTQYF.

This clone came up once. V gene TRBV18 combines with J gene TRBJ1-5; D perhaps matches TRBD1 (5 bases). CDR1 is KGHSH, CDR2 LQKENI, per germline. V was trimmed by 2 bases and J by 4 bases, leaving 6 bases between them. The CDR3 sequence is 13 residues long. CDR3 sequence (DNA): TGTGCCAGCTCACCAGACAGTAATCAGCCCCAGCATTTT. It codes for CASSPDSNQPQHF.